This T cell receptor beta chain was recovered during a study of shared clonotypes between healthy human individuals (dated by TCRdb to the early 2020s). About the full investigation: The cohort included a few men and a couple of women between 18 and 49 years of age. Between about 0.94 and 10 billion PBMCs per donor were obtained by leukapheresis. Per donor, three plates each were used for CD4 naive and CD4 memory, two for CD8 naive, and one for CD8 memory. Different laboratories and diverse techniques were used to prepare libraries and sequence TCR repertoires, to increase sequencing depth and limit assay-specific biases. To estimate repertoire size and how much clonotypes are shared between individuals, the study performed deep sequencing of blood TCR repertoires from roughly five healthy adults. What the study reported, not specific to this receptor: Sampling was restricted to blood, and TCR repertoires in tissues likely differ from the TCR repertoires found in blood. Pairwise subsampling indicated that sequencing depth was expected to affect the degree of clonotype sharing among donors. Around 5.4% of naive CD4, 3.5% of naive CD8, 2.3% of memory CD4, and about 0.4% of memory CD8 clonotypes were shared across several donors. Incomplete sequencing was indicated by rarefaction of sorted-subset datasets, despite the large sequencing depth. Estimated clonotype richness was generally larger for naive than for memory subsets. Higher generation probabilities were observed for clonotypes shared by all four sorted-subset donors than for non-shared clonotypes. The small number of donors limited the genetic and exposure-history diversity represented.

Healthy HIV-negative adults with no recently reported acute infections or vaccinations were included as donors. Only Caucasian adults living in Nashville, Tennessee, USA were represented among the donors. CD4+ T cells were enriched through magnetic negative selection, after which naive cells were positively selected on CD45RA and the remaining negative fraction served as the memory subset. Blood was collected by leukapheresis, and PBMCs were isolated by Ficoll-Histopaque density gradient centrifugation and then cryopreserved in liquid nitrogen vapor phase. Analytical flow cytometry was used to check the purity and quantity of each magnetically sorted T cell population. Genomic DNA was isolated from every sorted fraction and measured by UV absorbance on a Nanodrop 2000c. Points on this clone: The clone's antigen remains unknown. Per-base quality was not reported, and no clone a single base away is much larger than it.

TCR CDR3 regions were amplified from genomic DNA by multiplex PCR using the deep immunoSEQ assay. Extracted genomic DNA from each cell subset was distributed evenly across all wells of several immunoSEQ 96-well plates, and each plate was treated as a replicate. For sorted subsets, roughly 200 ng of genomic DNA, equivalent to about 30,000 T cell genomes, went into each replicate PCR. The purified libraries were quantified using a Qubit 3.0 fluorometer, sized with a Bioanalyzer 2100, and then quantified again using the KAPA Library Quantification kit. Each immunoSEQ 96-well plate was sequenced on its own single-read 150-cycle Illumina NextSeq 550 flow cell. From the authors' description of their analysis: Because only junctional sequences without quality scores were contained in the immunoSEQ output, filtering matching that applied to full-length reads could not be performed. Sequences were annotated with PyIR, a Python wrapper for IgBLAST v1.9, using IMGT germline references to assign V/J genes and CDR3. Any read was removed if the V/J assignment was weak (E-value above 1e-6), the CDR3 was missing, or the read contained stop codons, out-of-frame junctions, or ambiguous translated residues. A V3J clonotype was defined by an identical inferred V gene, J gene, and CDR3 amino acid sequence. The percentage overlap between two repertoires was calculated by dividing the number of shared unique clonotypes by the size of the smaller repertoire. Three approaches were used to assess repertoire richness: RTK rarefaction, the Chao1 estimator, and Recon v2.1 estimates of unobserved clonotypes. Generation probabilities for all TCRbeta clonotypes obtained by the gDNA method from a handful of donors were computed using OLGA. TCRdb retrieved this table from immuneACCESS and kept in-frame rearrangements only. Not all clones are present; in checked studies, unresolved V genes account for under half, and no reason is known for the remainder. The V and J calls and clone size come from that table; D and trimming were worked out from the DNA. The sample has fewer than 2.5 million clones on record, over 85% of them singletons. Roughly 0.36% of the sample rests with the top ten.

Cut back by 5 bases and 6 bases, the V and J ends lie 22 bases apart. The germline V gene provides CDR1 MDHEN and CDR2 SYDVKM. Spanning cysteine to phenylalanine, the CDR3 consists of 17 amino acids. The retained sequence is limited to the CDR3, 51 bases, with the frame set at the first base. The receptor was isolated from a man between 18 and 35 years old in good health. Some clones in this sample may be carry-over from other donors' samples. The sequence is built from TRBV28 and TRBJ2-2, with a tentative D call of TRBD1 or TRBD2, each matching 6 bases. The sample was naive CD4+ T cells from PBMCs. The cell subset or site label corresponds to: CD45RA+ positively selected. DNA sequence: TGTGCCAGCAGTCCCCACCGAGTGGGGGGCGCGTCCGGGGAGCTGTTTTTT. It translates as CASSPHRVGGASGELFF.